In its sample, the clone carrying this T cell receptor (beta chain) was seen many times. The authors prepared the TCRbeta library with unique molecular identifiers. TCRdb re-analysed the PCR reads in MiXCR, keeping a single row per CDR3 protein. The data contain roughly 490,000 distinct CDR3 sequences, 10% to 12% of them seen just once; the ten biggest clones take up 12% to 15%. The source of the sample is a study of T-cell reconstitution after alpha-beta-depleted transplantation in children. V dropped 5 bases and J dropped 2 bases, with 13 bases sitting between them. Germline CDR1 and CDR2: SGHTA and FQGNSA. There are 14 residues in the CDR3.

The source is a female patient under 10 years old who had a stem cell transplant for aplastic anemia, so the T cells may come from the graft donor. V gene TRBV7-2 combines with J gene TRBJ2-7; D call uncertain. Sequenced material: PBMCs, mostly from graft donor cells, taken 180 days after TCRalphabeta/CD19-depleted stem cell transplant. CDR3 in DNA: TGTGCCAGCAGCAAAAGAGCTAGTCCCTACGAGCAGTACGTC. This codes for CASSKRASPYEQYV.